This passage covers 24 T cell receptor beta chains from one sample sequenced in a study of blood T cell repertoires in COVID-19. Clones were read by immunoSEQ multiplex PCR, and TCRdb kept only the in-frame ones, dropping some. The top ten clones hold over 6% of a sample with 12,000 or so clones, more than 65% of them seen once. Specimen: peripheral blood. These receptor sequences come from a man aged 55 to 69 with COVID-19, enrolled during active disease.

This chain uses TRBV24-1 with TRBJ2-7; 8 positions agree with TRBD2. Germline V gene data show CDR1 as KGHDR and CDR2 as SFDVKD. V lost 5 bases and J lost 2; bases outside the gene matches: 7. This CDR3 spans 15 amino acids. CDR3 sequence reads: CATSAGGGPPYEQYF. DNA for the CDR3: TGTGCCACCAGTGCTGGCGGGGGGCCTCCCTACGAGCAGTACTTC.

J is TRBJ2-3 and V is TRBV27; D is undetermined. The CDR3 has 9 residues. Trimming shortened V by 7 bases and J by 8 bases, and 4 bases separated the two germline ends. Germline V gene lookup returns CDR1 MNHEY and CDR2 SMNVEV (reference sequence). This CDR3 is CASTLTQYF. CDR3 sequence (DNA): TGTGCCAGCACCCTTACGCAGTATTTT.

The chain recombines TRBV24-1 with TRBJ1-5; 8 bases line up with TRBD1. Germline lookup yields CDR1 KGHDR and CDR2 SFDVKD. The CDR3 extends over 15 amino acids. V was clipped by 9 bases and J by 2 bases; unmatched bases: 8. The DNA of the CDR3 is TGTGCCACCTACCTCAGGGGGCTAGGCAATCAGCCCCAGCATTTT. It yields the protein CATYLRGLGNQPQHF.

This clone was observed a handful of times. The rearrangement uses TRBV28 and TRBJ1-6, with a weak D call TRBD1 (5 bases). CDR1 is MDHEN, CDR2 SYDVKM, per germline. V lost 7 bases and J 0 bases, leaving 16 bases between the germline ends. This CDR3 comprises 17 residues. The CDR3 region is CASITATVSSYNSPLHF. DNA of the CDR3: TGTGCCAGCATTACAGCGACAGTAAGCTCCTATAATTCACCCCTCCACTTT.

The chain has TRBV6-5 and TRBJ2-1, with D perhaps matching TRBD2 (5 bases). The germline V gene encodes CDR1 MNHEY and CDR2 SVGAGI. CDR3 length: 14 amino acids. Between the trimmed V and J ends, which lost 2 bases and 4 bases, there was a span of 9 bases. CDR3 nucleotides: TGTGCCAGCAGTTACCTCGGGAAGTACAATGAGCAGTTCTTC. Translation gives CASSYLGKYNEQFF.

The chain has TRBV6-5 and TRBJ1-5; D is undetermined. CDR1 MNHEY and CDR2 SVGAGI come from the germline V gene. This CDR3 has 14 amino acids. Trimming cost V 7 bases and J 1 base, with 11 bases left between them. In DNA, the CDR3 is TGTGCCAGCAAACCTCTAGGAAGCAATCAGCCCCAGCATTTT. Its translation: CASKPLGSNQPQHF.

The CDR3 here is CATRGERERGDTQYF. The CDR3 DNA sequence: TGTGCCACTAGGGGCGAACGGGAGAGGGGAGATACGCAGTATTTT. V gene TRBV27 combines with J gene TRBJ2-3, with D tentatively TRBD2 (6 bases). The V end was cut by 10 bases, the J end by 5 bases, with 22 bases between. The length of the CDR3 is 15 residues. CDR1 MNHEY and CDR2 SMNVEV come from the germline V gene (reference sequence).

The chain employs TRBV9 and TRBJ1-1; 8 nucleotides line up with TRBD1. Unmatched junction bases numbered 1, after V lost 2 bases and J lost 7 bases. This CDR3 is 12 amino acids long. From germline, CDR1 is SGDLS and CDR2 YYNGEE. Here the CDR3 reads CASSVGQGEAFF. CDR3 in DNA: TGTGCCAGCAGCGTTGGACAGGGTGAAGCTTTCTTT.

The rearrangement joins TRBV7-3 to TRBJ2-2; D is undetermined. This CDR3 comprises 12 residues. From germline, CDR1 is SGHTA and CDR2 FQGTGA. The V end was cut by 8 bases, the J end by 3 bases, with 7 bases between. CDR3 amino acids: CASESYTGELFF. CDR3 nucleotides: TGTGCCAGCGAGTCCTACACCGGGGAGCTGTTTTTT.

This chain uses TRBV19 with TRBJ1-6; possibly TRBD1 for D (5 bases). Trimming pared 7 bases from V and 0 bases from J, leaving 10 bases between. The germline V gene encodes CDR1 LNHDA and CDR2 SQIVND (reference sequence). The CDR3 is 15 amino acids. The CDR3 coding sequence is TGTGCCAGTACTGTGACAGTCTCCTATAATTCACCCCTCCACTTT. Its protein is CASTVTVSYNSPLHF.

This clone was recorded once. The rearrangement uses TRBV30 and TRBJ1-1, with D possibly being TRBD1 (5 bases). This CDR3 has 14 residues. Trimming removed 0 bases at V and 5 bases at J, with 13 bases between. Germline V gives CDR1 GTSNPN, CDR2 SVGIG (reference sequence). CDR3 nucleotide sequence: TGTGCCTGGAGTGTCTGGGGCAGGAGTACTGAAGCTTTCTTT. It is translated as CAWSVWGRSTEAFF.

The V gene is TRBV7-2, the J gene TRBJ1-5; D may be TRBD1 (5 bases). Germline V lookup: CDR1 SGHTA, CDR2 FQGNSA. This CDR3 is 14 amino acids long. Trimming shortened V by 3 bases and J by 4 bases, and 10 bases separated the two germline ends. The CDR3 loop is CASSFDGGNQPQHF. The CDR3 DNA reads TGTGCCAGCAGCTTTGACGGGGGGAATCAGCCCCAGCATTTT.

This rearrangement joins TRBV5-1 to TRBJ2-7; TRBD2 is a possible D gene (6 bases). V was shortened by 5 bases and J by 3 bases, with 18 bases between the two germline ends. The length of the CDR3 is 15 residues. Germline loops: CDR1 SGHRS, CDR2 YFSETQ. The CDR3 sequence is CASSRGDIGNYEQYF. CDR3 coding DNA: TGCGCCAGCAGTCGCGGGGATATCGGGAACTACGAGCAGTACTTC.

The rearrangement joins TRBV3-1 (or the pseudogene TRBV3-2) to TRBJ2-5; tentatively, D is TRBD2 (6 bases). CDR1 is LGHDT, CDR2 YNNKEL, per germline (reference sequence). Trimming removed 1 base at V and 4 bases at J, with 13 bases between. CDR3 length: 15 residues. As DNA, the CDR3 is TGTGCCAGCAGCCAAGGCGCGGGGTGGAGAGAGACCCAGTACTTC. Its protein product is CASSQGAGWRETQYF.

CDR3 amino acids: CASSKEGWDSSNTEAFF. The CDR3 nucleotides read TGTGCCAGCAGCAAGGAGGGTTGGGACTCCTCGAACACTGAAGCTTTCTTT. The J gene is TRBJ1-1, the V gene TRBV21-1. TRBV21-1 is classified as a pseudogene. The CDR3 contains 17 residues.

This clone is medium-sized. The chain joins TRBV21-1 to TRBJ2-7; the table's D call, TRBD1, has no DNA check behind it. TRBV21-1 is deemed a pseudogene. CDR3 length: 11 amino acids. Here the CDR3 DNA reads TGTGCCAGCAGCACCAGCTACGAGCAGTACTTC. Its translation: CASSTSYEQYF.

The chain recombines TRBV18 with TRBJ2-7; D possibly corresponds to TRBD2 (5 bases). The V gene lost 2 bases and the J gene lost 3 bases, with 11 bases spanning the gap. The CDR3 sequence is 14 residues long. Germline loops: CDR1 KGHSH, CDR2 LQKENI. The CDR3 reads CASSPCWEHYEQYV. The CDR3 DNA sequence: TGTGCCAGCTCACCATGCTGGGAGCACTACGAGCAGTACGTC.

CDR3: CASRDNRGHNTDTQYF. CDR3 coding DNA: TGTGCCAGCAGAGACAACAGGGGGCATAACACAGATACGCAGTATTTT. J is TRBJ2-3 and V is TRBV2; TRBD1 agrees at 9 bases. Germline lookup yields CDR1 SNHLY and CDR2 FYNNEI. This CDR3 region has 16 residues. The V gene end was trimmed by 6 bases and the J gene end by 2 bases; junction bases not matched to a gene: 9.

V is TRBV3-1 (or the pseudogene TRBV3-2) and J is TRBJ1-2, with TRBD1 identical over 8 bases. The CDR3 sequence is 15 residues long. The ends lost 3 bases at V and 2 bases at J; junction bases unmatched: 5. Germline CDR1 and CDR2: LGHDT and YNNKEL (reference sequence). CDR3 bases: TGTGCCAGCAGCCAGTTGGGACAGGCCAACTATGGCTACACCTTC. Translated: CASSQLGQANYGYTF.

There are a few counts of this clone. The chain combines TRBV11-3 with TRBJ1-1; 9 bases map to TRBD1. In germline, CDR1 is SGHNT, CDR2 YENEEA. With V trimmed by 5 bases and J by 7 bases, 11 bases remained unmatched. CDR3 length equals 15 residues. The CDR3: CASSLLPPGQGEAFF. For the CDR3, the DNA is TGTGCCAGCAGCCTCCTTCCACCGGGACAGGGTGAAGCTTTCTTT.

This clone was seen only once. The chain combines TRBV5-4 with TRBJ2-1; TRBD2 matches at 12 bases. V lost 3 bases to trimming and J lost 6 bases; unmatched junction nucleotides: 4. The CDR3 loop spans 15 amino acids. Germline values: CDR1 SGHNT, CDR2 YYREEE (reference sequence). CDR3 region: CASSSRLAGANEQFF. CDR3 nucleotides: TGTGCCAGCAGCTCAAGACTAGCGGGGGCCAATGAGCAGTTCTTC.

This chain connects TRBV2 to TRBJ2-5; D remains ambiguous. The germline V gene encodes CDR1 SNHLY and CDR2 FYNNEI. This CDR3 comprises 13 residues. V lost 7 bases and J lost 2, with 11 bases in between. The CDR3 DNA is TGTGCCAGCACTTTGGCACGACAAGAGACCCAGTACTTC. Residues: CASTLARQETQYF.

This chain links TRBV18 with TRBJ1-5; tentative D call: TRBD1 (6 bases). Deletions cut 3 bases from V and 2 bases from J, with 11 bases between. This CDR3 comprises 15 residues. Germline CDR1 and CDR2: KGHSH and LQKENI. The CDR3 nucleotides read TGTGCCAGCTCACCCACACCAGGGGGCAATCAGCCCCAGCATTTT. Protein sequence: CASSPTPGGNQPQHF.

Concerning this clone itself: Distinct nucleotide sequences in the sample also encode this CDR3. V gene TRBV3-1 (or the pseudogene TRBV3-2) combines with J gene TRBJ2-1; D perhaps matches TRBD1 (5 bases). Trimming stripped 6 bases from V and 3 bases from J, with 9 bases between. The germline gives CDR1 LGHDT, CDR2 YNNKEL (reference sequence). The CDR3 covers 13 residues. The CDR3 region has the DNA TGTGCCAGCAGACCCGACAGCTACAATGAGCAGTTCTTC. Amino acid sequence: CASRPDSYNEQFF.